This T cell receptor (beta chain) originates from a study of blood T cell repertoires in COVID-19. In germline, CDR1 is LNHDA, CDR2 SQIVND (reference sequence). This CDR3 region has 16 residues. Trimming at V came to 3 bases and at J to 2 bases, leaving 4 bases not matched to a gene. Profiled with immunoSEQ multiplex PCR; TCRdb holds only in-frame clones, not every one. The data hold more than 45,000 clones, with approximately 81% observed a single time. The origin of this receptor is a man aged 40-49 years with active COVID-19. Specimen: peripheral blood. V usage is TRBV19 and J usage is TRBJ2-7, with 13 bases aligning to TRBD2. The CDR3 DNA reads as TGTGCCAGTAGTATGGGGACTAGCGGGGATCCCTACGAGCAGTACTTC. Translating gives CASSMGTSGDPYEQYF.